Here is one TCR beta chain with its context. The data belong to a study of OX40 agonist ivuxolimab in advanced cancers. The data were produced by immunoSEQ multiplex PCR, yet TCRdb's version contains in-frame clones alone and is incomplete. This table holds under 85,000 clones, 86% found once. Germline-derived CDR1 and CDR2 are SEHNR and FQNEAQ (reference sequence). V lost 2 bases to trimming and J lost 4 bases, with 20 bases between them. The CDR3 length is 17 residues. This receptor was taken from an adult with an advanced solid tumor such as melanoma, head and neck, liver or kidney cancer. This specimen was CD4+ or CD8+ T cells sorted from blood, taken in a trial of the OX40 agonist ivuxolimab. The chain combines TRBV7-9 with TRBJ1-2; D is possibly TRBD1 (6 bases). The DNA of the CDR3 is TGTGCCAGCAGCTTACCCCACGGGGGGGGCCAGGGCTATGGCTACACCTTC. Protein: CASSLPHGGGQGYGYTF.